This passage covers 10 T cell receptor beta chains from one sample sequenced in a study of shared clonotypes between healthy human individuals. Assay: immunoSEQ multiplex PCR; the TCRdb copy retains only in-frame clones and omits some. The table includes about 2.3 million clones, 85% to 95% detected once. Sequencing input: naive CD4+ T cells from PBMCs. Subset in this sample: CD45RA+ positively selected. All receptors come from a young man in good health. Some clones in this sample may be carry-over from other donors' samples.

The chain recombines TRBV5-1 with TRBJ2-3; 8 nucleotides match TRBD1. J was trimmed by 2 bases and V by 0 bases; bases with no gene match: 5. Germline lookup yields CDR1 SGHRS and CDR2 YFSETQ. The CDR3 contains 16 residues. The CDR3 nucleotides are TGCGCCAGCAGCTTGGCCGGGACAGGCCTCACAGATACGCAGTATTTT. It encodes CASSLAGTGLTDTQYF. The full variable domain, completed using reference TRBV5-1 and TRBJ2-3, is KAGVTQTPRYLIKTRGQQVTLSCSPISGHRSVSWYQQTPGQGLQFLFEYFSETQRNKGNFPGRFSGRQFSNSRSEMNVSTLELGDSALYLCASSLAGTGLTDTQYFGPGTRLTVL.

The J gene is TRBJ2-7, the V gene TRBV27, with a weak D call TRBD1 (5 bases). The CDR3 spans 15 residues. Germline loops: CDR1 MNHEY, CDR2 SMNVEV (reference sequence). Trimming took 0 bases from V and 3 from J, leaving 12 bases between them. The CDR3 protein is CASSLSLGEFYEQYF. As DNA, the CDR3 is TGTGCCAGCAGTTTATCATTAGGGGAATTCTACGAGCAGTACTTC.

The chain has TRBV5-1 and TRBJ2-2, with D perhaps TRBD2 (5 bases). The CDR3 runs 14 residues. Germline V gives CDR1 SGHRS, CDR2 YFSETQ. Between the trimmed V and J ends, which lost 2 bases and 1 base, there was a span of 6 bases. CDR3 DNA sequence: TGCGCCAGCAGCTTACTAGAGAACACCGGGGAGCTGTTTTTT. Protein: CASSLLENTGELFF.

V usage is TRBV28 and J usage is TRBJ2-2; TRBD1 matches 8 bases. This CDR3 comprises 14 residues. V lost 6 bases, J lost 6 bases, and 6 bases stayed unmatched. Per germline, CDR1 MDHEN and CDR2 SYDVKM. DNA of the CDR3: TGTGCCAGCAGCCGGCAGGGGGCGTCCGGGGAGCTGTTTTTT. Amino acid sequence: CASSRQGASGELFF.

The chain recombines TRBV5-3 with TRBJ2-1, with D possibly being TRBD1 (5 bases). TRBV5-3 is an open reading frame, and its role is uncertain. Trimming pared 2 bases from V and 2 bases from J, leaving 11 bases between. The CDR3 runs to 15 residues. The CDR3 loop reads CARSLSWGPYNEQFF. CDR3 bases: TGTGCCAGAAGCTTAAGCTGGGGCCCCTACAATGAGCAGTTCTTC.

The gene calls are TRBV7-6 and TRBJ2-1, with 14 bases lining up with TRBD2. CDR1 SGHVS and CDR2 FNYEAQ come from the germline V gene. V shed 6 bases, J shed 10 bases, and the junction held 8 bases outside the gene matches. There are 15 residues in the CDR3. CDR3 amino acids: CASSPGTSGSGEQFF. In DNA, the CDR3 is TGTGCCAGCAGTCCAGGGACTAGCGGGAGTGGGGAGCAGTTCTTC.

This clone was counted only a few times. The CDR3 region is CASGDRNNQPQHF. CDR3 DNA sequence: TGTGCCAGCGGGGACAGAAACAATCAGCCCCAGCATTTT. The V and J genes are TRBV2 and TRBJ1-5; the match to TRBD1 covers 7 bases. Germline V lookup: CDR1 SNHLY, CDR2 FYNNEI. The V and J ends lost 8 bases and 3 bases, in that order; junction bases with no gene match: 4. This CDR3 comprises 13 residues.

This chain connects TRBV28 to TRBJ2-1; TRBD1 might be the D (6 bases). V shed 7 bases and J shed 5 bases, with 15 bases lying between them. CDR1 MDHEN and CDR2 SYDVKM come from the germline V gene. The CDR3 covers 14 residues. The CDR3 sequence is CASNPRGTDNEQFF. Here the CDR3 DNA reads TGTGCCAGCAACCCCAGGGGAACAGACAATGAGCAGTTCTTC.

The chain joins TRBV28 to TRBJ1-6, with D uncertain. Germline assignment: CDR1 MDHEN and CDR2 SYDVKM. Trimming stripped 1 base from V and 17 bases from J, with 12 bases between. The CDR3 loop spans 12 amino acids. CDR3 region: CASSLLPIEVHF. The CDR3 bases are TGTGCCAGCAGTTTATTGCCCATTGAGGTCCACTTT.

This clone was counted only a few times. V is TRBV4-3 and J is TRBJ1-4; D is unresolved. The CDR3 is 14 amino acids. Germline assignment: CDR1 LGHNA and CDR2 YSLEER. V lost 3 bases, J lost 8 bases, and 13 bases lay in between. CDR3 sequence reads: CASSQPPLSEKLFF. The CDR3 DNA sequence: TGCGCCAGCAGCCAGCCCCCCTTATCAGAAAAACTGTTTTTT.